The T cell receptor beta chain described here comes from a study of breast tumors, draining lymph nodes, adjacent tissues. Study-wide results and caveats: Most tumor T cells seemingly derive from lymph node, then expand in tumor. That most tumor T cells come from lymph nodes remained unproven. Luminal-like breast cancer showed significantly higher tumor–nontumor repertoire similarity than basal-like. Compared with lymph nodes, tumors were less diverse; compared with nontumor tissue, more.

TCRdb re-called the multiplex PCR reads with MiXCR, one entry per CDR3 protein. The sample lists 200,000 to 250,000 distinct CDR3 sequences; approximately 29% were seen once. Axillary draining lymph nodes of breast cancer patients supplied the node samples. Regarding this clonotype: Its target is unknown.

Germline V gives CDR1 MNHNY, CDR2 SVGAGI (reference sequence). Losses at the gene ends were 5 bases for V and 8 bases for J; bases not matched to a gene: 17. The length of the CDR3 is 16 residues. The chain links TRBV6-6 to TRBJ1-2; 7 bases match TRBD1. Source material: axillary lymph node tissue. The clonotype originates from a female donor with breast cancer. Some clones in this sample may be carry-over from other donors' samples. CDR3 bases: TGTGCCAGCAGTCTAACGGGACAGACATCTCAAAGGGGCTACACCTTC. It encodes CASSLTGQTSQRGYTF.